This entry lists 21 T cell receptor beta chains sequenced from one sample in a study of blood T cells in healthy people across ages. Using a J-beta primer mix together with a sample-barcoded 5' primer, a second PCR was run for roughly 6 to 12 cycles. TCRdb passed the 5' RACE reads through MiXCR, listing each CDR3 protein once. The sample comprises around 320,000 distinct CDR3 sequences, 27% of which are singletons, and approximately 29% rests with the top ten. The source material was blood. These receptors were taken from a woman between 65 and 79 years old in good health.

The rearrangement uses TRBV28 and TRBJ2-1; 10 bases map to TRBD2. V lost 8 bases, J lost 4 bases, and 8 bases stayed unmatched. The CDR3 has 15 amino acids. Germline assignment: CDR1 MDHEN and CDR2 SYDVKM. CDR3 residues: CASRTTSGYYNEQFF. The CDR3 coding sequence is TGTGCCAGCCGGACGACTAGCGGGTATTACAATGAGCAGTTCTTC.

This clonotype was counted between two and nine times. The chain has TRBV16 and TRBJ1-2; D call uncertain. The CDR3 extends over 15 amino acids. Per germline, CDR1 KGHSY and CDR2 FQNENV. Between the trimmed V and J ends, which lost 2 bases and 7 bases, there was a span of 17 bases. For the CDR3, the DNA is TGTGCCAGCAGCCAAACTACCCAAGCCCTAGGTGGCTACACCTTC. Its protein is CASSQTTQALGGYTF.

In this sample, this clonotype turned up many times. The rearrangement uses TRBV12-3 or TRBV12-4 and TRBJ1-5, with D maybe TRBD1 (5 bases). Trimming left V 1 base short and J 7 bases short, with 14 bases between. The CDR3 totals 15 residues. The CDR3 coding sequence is TGTGCCAGCAGTTTAGGGGACCTGAACTCCCAGCCCCAGCATTTT. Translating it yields CASSLGDLNSQPQHF.

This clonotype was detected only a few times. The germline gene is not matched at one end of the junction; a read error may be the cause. Here the CDR3 reads CSASLGREVFF. For the CDR3, the DNA is TGCAGTGCTAGCCTAGGGCGTGAAGTTTTCTTT. J is TRBJ1-1 and V is TRBV20-1, with D unclear. The CDR3 runs 11 residues. Germline CDR1 DFQATT, CDR2 SNEGSKA (reference sequence).

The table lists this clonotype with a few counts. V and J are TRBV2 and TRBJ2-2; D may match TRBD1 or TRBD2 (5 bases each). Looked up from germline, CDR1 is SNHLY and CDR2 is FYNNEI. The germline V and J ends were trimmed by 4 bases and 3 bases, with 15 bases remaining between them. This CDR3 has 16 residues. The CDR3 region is CASSVDSGTHTGELFF. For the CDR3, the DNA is TGTGCCAGCAGTGTGGACTCCGGGACCCACACCGGGGAGCTGTTTTTT.

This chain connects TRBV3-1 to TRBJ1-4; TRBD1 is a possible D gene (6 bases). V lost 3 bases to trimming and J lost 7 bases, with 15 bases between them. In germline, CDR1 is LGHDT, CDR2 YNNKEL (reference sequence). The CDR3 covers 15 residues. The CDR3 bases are TGTGCCAGCAGCCACTTAATACAGGGACCTGAAAAACTGTTTTTT. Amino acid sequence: CASSHLIQGPEKLFF.

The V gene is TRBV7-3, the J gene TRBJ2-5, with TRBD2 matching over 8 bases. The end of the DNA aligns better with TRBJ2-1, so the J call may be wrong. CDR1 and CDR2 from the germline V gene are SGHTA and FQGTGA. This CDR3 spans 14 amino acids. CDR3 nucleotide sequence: TGTGCCAGCAGCTTTACGGGAGGGCCTACTGAGCAGTTCTTC. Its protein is CASSFTGGPTEQFF.

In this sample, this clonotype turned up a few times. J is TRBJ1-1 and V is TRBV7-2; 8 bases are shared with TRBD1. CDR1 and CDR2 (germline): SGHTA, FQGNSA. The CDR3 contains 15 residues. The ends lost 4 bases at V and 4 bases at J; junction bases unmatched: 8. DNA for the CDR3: TGTGCCAGCAGCTCGTCCAGGGGGCGAGGCACTGAAGCTTTCTTT. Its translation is CASSSSRGRGTEAFF.

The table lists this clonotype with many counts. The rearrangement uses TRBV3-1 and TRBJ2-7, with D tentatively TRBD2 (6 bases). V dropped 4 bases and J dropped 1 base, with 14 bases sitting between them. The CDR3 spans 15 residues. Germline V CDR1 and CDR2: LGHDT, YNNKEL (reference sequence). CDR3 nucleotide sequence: TGTGCCAGCAGCCTCGCCGGAGGGGATTCCTACGAGCAGTACTTC. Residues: CASSLAGGDSYEQYF.

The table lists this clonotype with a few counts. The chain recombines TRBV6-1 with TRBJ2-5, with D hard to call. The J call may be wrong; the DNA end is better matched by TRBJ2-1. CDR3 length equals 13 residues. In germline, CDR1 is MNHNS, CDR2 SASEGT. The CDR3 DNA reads TGTGCCAGCAGTGAGCGCTACTCAAATGAGCAGTTCTTC. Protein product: CASSERYSNEQFF.

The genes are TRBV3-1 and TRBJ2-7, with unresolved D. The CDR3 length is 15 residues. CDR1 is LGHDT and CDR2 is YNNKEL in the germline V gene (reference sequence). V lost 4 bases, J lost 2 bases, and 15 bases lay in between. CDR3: CASSRSYPTTYEQYF. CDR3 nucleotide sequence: TGTGCCAGCAGCCGGTCCTACCCCACAACCTACGAGCAGTACTTC.

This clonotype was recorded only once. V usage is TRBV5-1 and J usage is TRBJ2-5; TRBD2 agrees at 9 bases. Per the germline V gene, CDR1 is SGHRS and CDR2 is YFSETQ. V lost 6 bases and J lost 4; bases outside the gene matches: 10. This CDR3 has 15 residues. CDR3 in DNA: TGCGCCAGCACCCTCTTTAGCGGGAGTGGAGAGACCCAGTACTTC. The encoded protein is CASTLFSGSGETQYF.

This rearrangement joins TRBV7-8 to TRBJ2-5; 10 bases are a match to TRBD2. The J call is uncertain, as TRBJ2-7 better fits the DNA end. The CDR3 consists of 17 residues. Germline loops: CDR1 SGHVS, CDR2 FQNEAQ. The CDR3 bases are TGTGCCAGCAGCTTAGCCTCTAGCGGGGGCTTGGCCTACGAGCAGTACTTC. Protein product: CASSLASSGGLAYEQYF.

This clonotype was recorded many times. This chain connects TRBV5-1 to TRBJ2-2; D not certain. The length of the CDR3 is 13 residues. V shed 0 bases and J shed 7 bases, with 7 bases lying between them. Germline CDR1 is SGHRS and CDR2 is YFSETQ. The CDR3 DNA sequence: TGCGCCAGCAGCTTGGTGGCAGACGGGGAGCTGTTTTTT. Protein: CASSLVADGELFF.

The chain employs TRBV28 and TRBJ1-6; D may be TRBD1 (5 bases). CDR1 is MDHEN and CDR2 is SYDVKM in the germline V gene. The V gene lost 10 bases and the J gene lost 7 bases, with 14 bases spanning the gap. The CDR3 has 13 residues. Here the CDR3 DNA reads TGTGCCATGCGGCAGGGCTTGAATTCACCCCTCCACTTT. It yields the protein CAMRQGLNSPLHF.

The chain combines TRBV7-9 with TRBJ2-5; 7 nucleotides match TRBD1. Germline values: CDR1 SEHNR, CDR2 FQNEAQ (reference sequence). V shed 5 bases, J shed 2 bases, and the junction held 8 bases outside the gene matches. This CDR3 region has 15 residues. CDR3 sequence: CASSPNRQGQETQYF. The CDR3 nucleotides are TGTGCCAGCAGCCCAAATCGACAGGGACAAGAGACCCAGTACTTC.

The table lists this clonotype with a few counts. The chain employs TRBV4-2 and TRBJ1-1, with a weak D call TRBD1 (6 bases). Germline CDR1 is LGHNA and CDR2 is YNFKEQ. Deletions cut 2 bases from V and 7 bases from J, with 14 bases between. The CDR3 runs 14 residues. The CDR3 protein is CASSQSVTGNEAFF. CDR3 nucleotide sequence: TGTGCCAGCAGCCAAAGCGTCACAGGGAATGAAGCTTTCTTT.

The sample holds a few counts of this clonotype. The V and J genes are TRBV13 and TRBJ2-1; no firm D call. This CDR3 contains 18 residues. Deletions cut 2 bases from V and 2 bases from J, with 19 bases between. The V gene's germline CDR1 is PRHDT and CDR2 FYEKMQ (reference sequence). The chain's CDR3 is CASSLTTPVEETYNEQFF. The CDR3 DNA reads TGTGCCAGCAGCTTAACTACTCCGGTTGAGGAAACCTACAATGAGCAGTTCTTC.

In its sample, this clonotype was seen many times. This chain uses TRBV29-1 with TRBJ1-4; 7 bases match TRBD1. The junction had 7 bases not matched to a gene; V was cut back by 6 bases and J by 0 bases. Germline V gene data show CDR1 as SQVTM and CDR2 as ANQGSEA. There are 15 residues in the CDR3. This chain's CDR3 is CSVRTGPATNEKLFF. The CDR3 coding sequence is TGCAGCGTCAGGACAGGTCCTGCAACTAATGAAAAACTGTTTTTT.

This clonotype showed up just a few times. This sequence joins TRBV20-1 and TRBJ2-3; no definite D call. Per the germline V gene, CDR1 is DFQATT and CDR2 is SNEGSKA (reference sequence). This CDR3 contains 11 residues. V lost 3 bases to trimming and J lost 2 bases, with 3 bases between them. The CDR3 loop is CSASFTDTQYF. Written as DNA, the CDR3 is TGCAGTGCTAGTTTCACAGATACGCAGTATTTT.

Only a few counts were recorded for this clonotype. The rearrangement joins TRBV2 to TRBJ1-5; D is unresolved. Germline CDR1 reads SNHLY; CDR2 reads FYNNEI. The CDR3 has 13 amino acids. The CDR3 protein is CTTNIESNQPQHF. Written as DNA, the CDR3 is TGTACCACCAACATCGAAAGCAATCAGCCCCAGCATTTT.